The T cell receptor (beta chain) under discussion was sequenced for a study of chemoradiotherapy in HPV16-positive cancers. As to this clone: Its antigen remains unidentified.

Overall study findings and caveats: For HPV16-positive patients, expanding HPV-responsive T cells associated with longer recurrence-free survival.

Per germline, CDR1 ENHRY and CDR2 SYGVKD. V gave up 5 bases and J gave up 5 bases, with 12 bases separating them. This CDR3 has 13 amino acids. Only in-frame clones appear in the TCRdb table, and some are missing; sequencing was by immunoSEQ multiplex PCR. The data show about 17,000 clones, about nine tenths seen once. Here the sequenced sample was blood, taken from a patient who underwent chemoradiotherapy. This receptor was identified in a human donor with HPV-associated anogenital cancer. The chain carries TRBV10-3 and TRBJ1-1, with TRBD1 as a possible D gene (6 bases). The CDR3 protein is CAISQGSRTEAFF. In DNA form, the CDR3 reads TGTGCCATCAGTCAGGGGTCGCGAACTGAAGCTTTCTTT.